These T cell receptor beta chains were read from a single sample in a study of control samples from healthy donors and cancer patients. TCRdb keeps only in-frame clones here, not all; method: immunoSEQ multiplex PCR. The repertoire consists of some 170,000 clones, with 90% to 95% occurring once and the leading ten covering 14%. Sequences were obtained from PBMCs. These receptors were collected from a man in his 60s with colorectal cancer. CDR3s include the opening cysteine and the closing phenylalanine or tryptophan. Each record gives: clone size, V gene, J gene, D gene, CDR3 DNA, CDR3 protein. The D gene is left open where the match is weak. Part of the rows lack a size; the others show once, few, many or a class for expanded clones.

clone_size: .
v_call: TRBV28
j_call: TRBJ1-5
d_call: .
cdr3_nt: TGTGCCAGCAGTCCCCGGGGCGGCGGACCCCAGCATTTT
cdr3_aa: CASSPRGGGPQHF

clone_size: once
v_call: TRBV7-2
j_call: TRBJ2-5
d_call: .
cdr3_nt: TGTGCCAGCAGCTTCGGACAGAGTGGGACCCAAGAGACCCAGTACTTC
cdr3_aa: CASSFGQSGTQETQYF

clone_size: .
v_call: TRBV9
j_call: TRBJ2-1
d_call: .
cdr3_nt: TGTGCCAGCAGTCACGGATGGCAAAATGAGCAGTTCTTC
cdr3_aa: CASSHGWQNEQFF

clone_size: .
v_call: TRBV6-1
j_call: TRBJ2-6
d_call: .
cdr3_nt: TGTGCCAGCAGTGAAGTCTGGACTCTCCTGGGTGGGGCCAACGTCCTGACTTTC
cdr3_aa: CASSEVWTLLGGANVLTF

clone_size: .
v_call: TRBV5-4
j_call: TRBJ2-5
d_call: TRBD1
cdr3_nt: TGTGCCAGCAGCTTAAGACAGGGGGGAGAGACCCAGTACTTC
cdr3_aa: CASSLRQGGETQYF

clone_size: .
v_call: TRBV15
j_call: TRBJ2-5
d_call: TRBD2
cdr3_nt: TGTGCCACCAGCAGAGACCCCCGTGGTAGCGGGGGAGGAGAGACCCAGTACTTC
cdr3_aa: CATSRDPRGSGGGETQYF

clone_size: .
v_call: TRBV19
j_call: TRBJ1-5
d_call: .
cdr3_nt: TGTGCCAGTAGTATTAAGCTAGAGGGTCCTCAGCCCCAGCATTTT
cdr3_aa: CASSIKLEGPQPQHF

clone_size: .
v_call: TRBV4-1
j_call: TRBJ1-2
d_call: .
cdr3_nt: TGCGCCAGCAGCCAAGATAAATGGACGGATCTCTATGGCTACACCTTC
cdr3_aa: CASSQDKWTDLYGYTF

clone_size: .
v_call: TRBV2
j_call: TRBJ2-5
d_call: .
cdr3_nt: TGTGCCAGCAGTGTCCTCGGGGGAGCACAAGAGACCCAGTACTTC
cdr3_aa: CASSVLGGAQETQYF

clone_size: .
v_call: TRBV6-5
j_call: TRBJ2-5
d_call: .
cdr3_nt: TGTGCCAGCAGGAGCGCGCAAGAGACCCAGTACTTC
cdr3_aa: CASRSAQETQYF

clone_size: .
v_call: TRBV7-9
j_call: TRBJ1-3
d_call: TRBD1
cdr3_nt: TGTGCCAGCAGTCAGGGGGCTGGAAACACCATATATTTT
cdr3_aa: CASSQGAGNTIYF

clone_size: .
v_call: TRBV10-3
j_call: TRBJ2-6
d_call: .
cdr3_nt: TGTGCCACCACTCAACAGCAACTCTCTGGGGCCAACGTCCTGACTTTC
cdr3_aa: CATTQQQLSGANVLTF

clone_size: .
v_call: TRBV29-1
j_call: TRBJ1-1
d_call: .
cdr3_nt: TGCAGCGTCGCTGGGACTCCCGGGCACACTGAAGCTTTCTTT
cdr3_aa: CSVAGTPGHTEAFF

clone_size: .
v_call: TRBV6-6
j_call: TRBJ2-5
d_call: .
cdr3_nt: TGTGCCAGCAGCATCCAAGAGACCCAGTACTTC
cdr3_aa: CASSIQETQYF

clone_size: once
v_call: TRBV24-1
j_call: TRBJ2-2
d_call: .
cdr3_nt: TGTGCCACCAGTGAGGCGGGGGCGGCGACCGGGGAGCTGTTTTTT
cdr3_aa: CATSEAGAATGELFF

clone_size: .
v_call: TRBV6-1
j_call: TRBJ1-1
d_call: .
cdr3_nt: TGTGCCAGCAGTGAGAGGGGGAACACTGAAGCTTTCTTT
cdr3_aa: CASSERGNTEAFF

clone_size: .
v_call: TRBV19
j_call: TRBJ1-6
d_call: .
cdr3_nt: TGTGCCAGTAGTACAGGCCGGGAGGGTTCACCCCTCCACTTT
cdr3_aa: CASSTGREGSPLHF

clone_size: .
v_call: TRBV9
j_call: TRBJ1-4
d_call: TRBD1
cdr3_nt: TGTGCCAGCAGCGTAGGGGGGACAGCTTCTGAAAAACTGTTTTTT
cdr3_aa: CASSVGGTASEKLFF

clone_size: few
v_call: TRBV3-1/TRBV3-2
j_call: TRBJ1-2
d_call: .
cdr3_nt: TGTGCCAGCAGCCAAGGGGCGTGGCGGGGCTATGGCTACACCTTC
cdr3_aa: CASSQGAWRGYGYTF

clone_size: .
v_call: TRBV18
j_call: TRBJ2-6
d_call: TRBD1
cdr3_nt: TGTGCCAGCTCAAGGACAGGTGGTTCTCCCATCGGGTCTGGGGCCAACGTCCTGACTTTC
cdr3_aa: CASSRTGGSPIGSGANVLTF

clone_size: .
v_call: TRBV5-5
j_call: TRBJ1-5
d_call: .
cdr3_nt: TGTGCCAGCACTCCGCAACAGTATAGCAATCAGCCCCAGCATTTT
cdr3_aa: CASTPQQYSNQPQHF

clone_size: once
v_call: TRBV10-3
j_call: TRBJ1-4
d_call: .
cdr3_nt: TGTGCCATCTCCCCCGCCCCTATTAATGAAAAACTGTTTTTT
cdr3_aa: CAISPAPINEKLFF

clone_size: .
v_call: TRBV3-1/TRBV3-2
j_call: TRBJ1-6
d_call: TRBD1
cdr3_nt: TGTGCCAGCAGCCCAATATCAGGGGGCCCCGGTAATTCACCCCTCCACTTT
cdr3_aa: CASSPISGGPGNSPLHF

clone_size: .
v_call: TRBV18
j_call: TRBJ1-2
d_call: .
cdr3_nt: TGTGCCAGCTCTACAGGACGGGAAGCTTATGGCTACACCTTC
cdr3_aa: CASSTGREAYGYTF

clone_size: .
v_call: TRBV24-1
j_call: TRBJ2-3
d_call: TRBD1
cdr3_nt: TGTGCCACCAGTGCCCGGACAGGGGCGGGAGATACGCAGTATTTT
cdr3_aa: CATSARTGAGDTQYF

clone_size: .
v_call: TRBV25-1
j_call: TRBJ2-3
d_call: TRBD1
cdr3_nt: TGTGCCAGCGCCCTCCCACAGGGGGGAGCAGATACGCAGTATTTT
cdr3_aa: CASALPQGGADTQYF

clone_size: .
v_call: TRBV25-1
j_call: TRBJ1-4
d_call: .
cdr3_nt: TGTGCCAGCAGTAGTAGGGTTCAAACCGAAAAACTGTTTTTT
cdr3_aa: CASSSRVQTEKLFF

clone_size: .
v_call: TRBV7-2
j_call: TRBJ2-7
d_call: .
cdr3_nt: TGTGCCAGCAGCTTAGGAGGTTTCTTTTACGAGCAGTACTTC
cdr3_aa: CASSLGGFFYEQYF

clone_size: .
v_call: TRBV19
j_call: TRBJ1-1
d_call: TRBD1
cdr3_nt: TGTGCCAGTAGTATGTGGACAGGGGAGGGGGAAGCTTTCTTT
cdr3_aa: CASSMWTGEGEAFF

clone_size: .
v_call: TRBV5-1
j_call: TRBJ2-5
d_call: TRBD1
cdr3_nt: TGCGCCAGCAGCCACGGGACAGGATTCCAAGAGACCCAGTACTTC
cdr3_aa: CASSHGTGFQETQYF

clone_size: .
v_call: TRBV19
j_call: TRBJ2-3
d_call: .
cdr3_nt: TGTGCCAGTAGTATATCGAGGGGCAAGTATTCAACAGATACGCAGTATTTT
cdr3_aa: CASSISRGKYSTDTQYF